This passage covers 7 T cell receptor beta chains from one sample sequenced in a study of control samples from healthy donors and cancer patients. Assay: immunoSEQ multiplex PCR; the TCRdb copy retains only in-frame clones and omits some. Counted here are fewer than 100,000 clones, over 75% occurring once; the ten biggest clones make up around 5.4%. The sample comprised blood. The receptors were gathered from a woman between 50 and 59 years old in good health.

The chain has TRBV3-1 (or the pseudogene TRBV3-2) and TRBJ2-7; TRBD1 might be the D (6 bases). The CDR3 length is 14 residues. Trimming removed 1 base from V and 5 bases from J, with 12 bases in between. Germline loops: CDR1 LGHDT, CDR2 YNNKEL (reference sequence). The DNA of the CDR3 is TGTGCCAGCAGCCAAGGTCGGACAGCAGACGAGCAGTACTTC. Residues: CASSQGRTADEQYF.

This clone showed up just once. The CDR3 region is CASAGNMNTEAFF. CDR3 nucleotide sequence: TGTGCCAGCGCAGGGAACATGAACACTGAAGCTTTCTTT. The chain uses TRBV2 and TRBJ1-1, with D possibly being TRBD1 (5 bases). The V end was cut by 8 bases, the J end by 0 bases, with 10 bases between. Germline V gene lookup returns CDR1 SNHLY and CDR2 FYNNEI. This CDR3 region has 13 residues.

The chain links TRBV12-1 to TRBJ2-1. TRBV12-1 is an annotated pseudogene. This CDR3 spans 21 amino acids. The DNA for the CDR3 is TGTGCCAGCAGACTTACTATAGGGCGTTTAAATAAGGGGAGAGGATTCAATGAGCAGTTCTTC. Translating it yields CASRLTIGRLNKGRGFNEQFF.

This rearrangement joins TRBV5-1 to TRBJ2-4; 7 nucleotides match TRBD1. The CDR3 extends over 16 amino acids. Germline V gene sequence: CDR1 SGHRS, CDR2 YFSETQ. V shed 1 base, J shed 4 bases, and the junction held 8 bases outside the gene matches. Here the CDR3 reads CASSLPGVTGKNIQYF. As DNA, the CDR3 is TGCGCCAGCAGCTTGCCCGGAGTGACAGGGAAAAACATTCAGTACTTC. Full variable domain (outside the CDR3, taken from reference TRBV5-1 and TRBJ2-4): KAGVTQTPRYLIKTRGQQVTLSCSPISGHRSVSWYQQTPGQGLQFLFEYFSETQRNKGNFPGRFSGRQFSNSRSEMNVSTLELGDSALYLCASSLPGVTGKNIQYFGAGTRLSVL.

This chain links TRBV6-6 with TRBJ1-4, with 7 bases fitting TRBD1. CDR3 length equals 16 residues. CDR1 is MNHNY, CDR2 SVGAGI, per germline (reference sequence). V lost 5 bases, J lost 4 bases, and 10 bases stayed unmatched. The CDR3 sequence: CASSSERDSINEKLFF. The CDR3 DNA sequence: TGTGCCAGCAGTAGTGAGAGGGACAGCATTAATGAAAAACTGTTTTTT.

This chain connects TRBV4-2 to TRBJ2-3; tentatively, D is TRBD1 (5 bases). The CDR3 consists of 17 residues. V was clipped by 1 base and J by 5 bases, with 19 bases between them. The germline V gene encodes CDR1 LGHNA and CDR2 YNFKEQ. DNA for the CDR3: TGTGCCAGCAGCCAAGTGGGGCGAGCCAGTGATCAAGATACGCAGTATTTT. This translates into CASSQVGRASDQDTQYF.

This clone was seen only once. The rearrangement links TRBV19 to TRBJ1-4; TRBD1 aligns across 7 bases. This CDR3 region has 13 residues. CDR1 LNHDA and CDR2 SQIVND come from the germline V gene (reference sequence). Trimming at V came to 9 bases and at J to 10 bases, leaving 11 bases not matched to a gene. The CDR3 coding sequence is TGTGCCAGCATCGACAGGGCAGAGGGAAAACTGTTTTTT. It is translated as CASIDRAEGKLFF.